This record concerns one TCR beta chain sequence. In the authors' methods: Reference gene primer amplification in the assay estimated nucleated cell counts. TCRdb's table, derived via immunoSEQ multiplex PCR, lists solely in-frame clones and lacks some. V, J and clone size reflect that table, while D and trimming were determined from the DNA. Of 300,000 or so clones in the sample, around four fifths were seen once. The data were obtained in a study of blood T cell repertoires in COVID-19. Study in general: Sites across the United States, Italy and Spain contributed samples from acute and convalescent COVID-19. Sources were T cells, B-cell-depleted T cells, or PBMCs; the material itself was cDNA or gDNA.

This CDR3 region has 15 residues. V lost 4 bases and J 6 bases, leaving 16 bases between the germline ends. Germline V gene sequence: CDR1 SGHAT, CDR2 FQNNGV. The receptor was derived from a woman in her forties or fifties with active or convalescent COVID-19. The chain carries TRBV11-2 and TRBJ2-4; D call uncertain. Sequenced input: peripheral blood. In nucleotides, the CDR3 is TGTGCCAGCAGCTCTCGAGGTCGTAACGGAAACATTCAGTACTTC. Amino acid sequence: CASSSRGRNGNIQYF. Supplemented by reference TRBV11-2 and TRBJ2-4, the full variable domain reads EAGVAQSPRYKIIEKRQSVAFWCNPISGHATLYWYQQILGQGPKLLIQFQNNGVVDDSQLPKDRFSAERLKGVDSTLKIQPAKLEDSAVYLCASSSRGRNGNIQYFGAGTRLSVL.